The 30 T cell receptor beta chains below all came from one sample that was sequenced in a study of T cells in Graves' hyperthyroidism and ophthalmopathy. Amplified TCR beta CDR3 regions came from RNA transcripts. RT-PCR in the first round (using the HTBI primer set) targeted the TCR CDR3. TCRdb reanalysed the multiplex PCR reads using MiXCR and keeps one entry per CDR3 protein. This table holds 500,000 to 600,000 distinct CDR3 sequences, around 42% found once. Sequenced material: peripheral blood or thyroid tissue (not recorded which). The source of these receptors is an adult woman with Graves' disease, either hyperthyroidism or ophthalmopathy (not recorded which).

Many counts were recorded for this clonotype. The chain joins TRBV4-2 to TRBJ2-5; 7 bases line up with TRBD1. CDR3 length: 14 amino acids. Germline values: CDR1 LGHNA, CDR2 YNFKEQ. The J segment lost 1 base and the V segment lost 1 base, leaving 0 bases of the junction unmatched. The CDR3 sequence is CASSQGTGQETQYF. The CDR3 DNA reads as TGTGCCAGCAGCCAAGGGACAGGCCAAGAGACCCAGTACTTC.

The genes are TRBV2 and TRBJ1-5; maybe TRBD1 (5 bases). Germline V gene lookup returns CDR1 SNHLY and CDR2 FYNNEI. Trimming stripped 8 bases from V and 6 bases from J, with 11 bases between. The CDR3 consists of 12 residues. CDR3: CASGGGFQPQHF. CDR3 sequence (DNA): TGTGCCAGCGGTGGGGGATTTCAGCCCCAGCATTTT.

This clonotype showed up many times. This sequence joins TRBV7-2 and TRBJ2-2; no firm D call. Germline V gene data show CDR1 as SGHTA and CDR2 as FQGNSA. The germline V and J ends were trimmed by 4 bases and 4 bases, with 10 bases remaining between them. This CDR3 comprises 14 residues. The CDR3 bases are TGTGCCAGCAGCTACCGCCCGGGCACCGGGGAGCTGTTTTTT. Translating gives CASSYRPGTGELFF. The complete variable domain, with remaining parts taken from reference TRBV7-2 and TRBJ2-2, reads GAGVSQSPSNKVTEKGKDVELRCDPISGHTALYWYRQSLGQGLEFLIYFQGNSAPDKSGLPSDRFSAERTGGSVSTLTIQRTQQEDSAVYLCASSYRPGTGELFFGEGSRLTVL.

The table lists this clonotype with many counts. V and J are TRBV4-1 and TRBJ2-7, with D unresolved. This CDR3 spans 14 amino acids. Germline V gene data show CDR1 as MGHRA and CDR2 as YSYEKL. Trimming removed 2 bases from V and 6 bases from J, with 14 bases in between. CDR3 coding DNA: TGCGCCAGCAGCCAAACATCATCCAGGCGCGAGCAGTACTTC. Amino acid sequence: CASSQTSSRREQYF.

This rearrangement joins TRBV7-2 to TRBJ1-3; maybe TRBD1 (6 bases). Germline CDR1 reads SGHTA; CDR2 reads FQGNSA. V lost 4 bases to trimming and J lost 2 bases, with 12 bases between them. This CDR3 has 15 amino acids. CDR3 region: CASSSLGGAGNTIYF. As DNA, the CDR3 is TGTGCCAGCAGCTCCTTGGGGGGCGCTGGAAACACCATATATTTT.

In regard to this clonotype: Germline is not matched at one junction end, which may reflect a read error. The genes are TRBV10-3 and TRBJ1-2; D remains ambiguous. CDR1 ENHRY and CDR2 SYGVKD come from the germline V gene. The CDR3 totals 13 residues. In nucleotides, the CDR3 is TGTGCCACCAGTGATCCCGCCCTTGGTGGCTACACCTTC. Amino acids: CATSDPALGGYTF.

This clonotype was seen at least ten times. The chain employs TRBV7-2 and TRBJ1-5; D is uncertain. Germline assignment: CDR1 SGHTA and CDR2 FQGNSA. The CDR3 sequence is 15 residues long. The V and J ends lost 6 bases and 0 bases respectively, with 12 bases between them. CDR3 DNA sequence: TGTGCCAGCAGATCCGGCCGAGATAGCAATCAGCCCCAGCATTTT. Protein sequence: CASRSGRDSNQPQHF.

In this sample, this clonotype turned up many times. The genes are TRBV7-2 and TRBJ2-7; 10 bases match TRBD2. Trimming at V came to 0 bases and at J to 2 bases, leaving 1 base not matched to a gene. The CDR3 runs to 15 residues. Germline loops: CDR1 SGHTA, CDR2 FQGNSA. In nucleotides, the CDR3 is TGTGCCAGCAGCTTAGCACTAGCGGGAACCTACGAGCAGTACTTC. Protein: CASSLALAGTYEQYF.

This chain joins TRBV20-1 and TRBJ1-1, with TRBD1 identical over 9 bases. This CDR3 is 17 amino acids long. Germline V gene sequence: CDR1 DFQATT, CDR2 SNEGSKA (reference sequence). Germline trimming cut 5 bases from V and 4 bases from J; bases unmatched to any gene: 17. The CDR3 nucleotides read TGCAGTGCTTCCTCAGACAGGGGCGGGACAGGGAGCACTGAAGCTTTCTTT. It yields the protein CSASSDRGGTGSTEAFF.

The rearrangement links TRBV5-8 to TRBJ2-2; 10 nucleotides line up with TRBD1. This CDR3 has 15 residues. Germline-derived CDR1 and CDR2 are SGHTS and YDEGEE. Trimming at V came to 6 bases and at J to 4 bases, leaving 6 bases not matched to a gene. The CDR3 sequence: CASTLRTGGTGELFF. CDR3 in DNA: TGTGCCAGCACCCTCCGGACAGGGGGCACCGGGGAGCTGTTTTTT.

Regarding this clonotype: The junction does not match germline at one end; this may be a read error. The chain couples TRBV2 to TRBJ2-7; 7 nucleotides match TRBD1. Germline V gene lookup returns CDR1 SNHLY and CDR2 FYNNEI. The CDR3 sequence is 13 residues long. DNA of the CDR3: TGTGCCAGCAGCTTAGAGGGACAGTTTGATCAAGACTTC. Amino acids: CASSLEGQFDQDF.

About this clonotype: One end of the junction varies from germline; a read error may be responsible. The chain is built from TRBV29-1 and TRBJ1-1, with TRBD1 matching over 7 bases. There are 9 residues in the CDR3. Germline V lookup: CDR1 SQVTM, CDR2 ANQGSEA. As DNA, the CDR3 is TGCAGCGCGGATGGACAGGCTGTCTTT. This gives the protein CSADGQAVF.

This rearrangement joins TRBV25-1 to TRBJ2-2; no clear D. The V end was cut by 5 bases, the J end by 1 base, with 14 bases between. The CDR3 has 16 residues. Germline-derived CDR1 and CDR2 are MGHDK and SYGVNS. The DNA of the CDR3 is TGTGCCAGCAGTCGTCATCGGGCTAAGAACACCGGGGAGCTGTTTTTT. Translating it yields CASSRHRAKNTGELFF.

With respect to this clonotype: One junction end does not reproduce the germline sequence, and a read error may be involved. Here the CDR3 DNA reads TGTGCCAGAAGCTCCGGGACAGGGCTGGGTCAGCCCCAGCATTTT. Translating it yields CARSSGTGLGQPQHF. The gene calls are TRBV5-5 and TRBJ1-5; 9 bases are shared with TRBD1. Germline-derived CDR1 and CDR2 are SGHKS and YYEKEE (reference sequence). The CDR3 covers 15 residues.

This clonotype was found many times. The gene calls are TRBV6-6 and TRBJ1-5, with a weak D call TRBD1 (5 bases). Germline lookup yields CDR1 MNHNY and CDR2 SVGAGI (reference sequence). V gave up 5 bases and J gave up 5 bases, with 19 bases separating them. There are 16 residues in the CDR3. CDR3 in amino acids: CASSLPREGWDQPQHF. CDR3 coding DNA: TGTGCCAGCAGTCTTCCAAGGGAGGGGTGGGATCAGCCCCAGCATTTT.

This clonotype was counted many times. The chain is built from TRBV29-1 and TRBJ1-1; 9 nucleotides line up with TRBD1. The CDR3 has 14 amino acids. V shed 7 bases and J 4 bases; nucleotides not matched to a gene: 10. The germline gives CDR1 SQVTM, CDR2 ANQGSEA. CDR3 DNA sequence: TGCAGCGCCCGACAGGGGGAACGGGCCACTGAAGCTTTCTTT. Amino acid sequence: CSARQGERATEAFF.

This clonotype showed up many times. The rearrangement uses TRBV5-1 and TRBJ2-7, with D perhaps given as TRBD1 or TRBD2 (5 bases each). The CDR3 is 14 residues long. V lost 3 bases, J lost 4 bases, and 14 bases lay in between. CDR1 and CDR2 (germline): SGHRS, YFSETQ. CDR3 residues: CASSSGTSEYEQYF. The CDR3 bases are TGCGCCAGCAGCTCAGGGACCAGTGAATACGAGCAGTACTTC.

DNA for the CDR3: TGCGCCAGCAGCCCCCGGACTAGCGGCTCGCAAGAGACCCAGTACTTC. Its translation: CASSPRTSGSQETQYF. This chain connects TRBV5-1 to TRBJ2-5; 10 bases fit TRBD2. Germline CDR1 is SGHRS and CDR2 is YFSETQ. V was clipped by 4 bases and J by 2 bases; unmatched bases: 8. The CDR3 runs to 16 residues.

The chain has TRBV10-3 and TRBJ1-1; tentative D call: TRBD1 (6 bases). Germline lookup yields CDR1 ENHRY and CDR2 SYGVKD. This CDR3 has 16 residues. Trimming stripped 4 bases from V and 0 bases from J, with 15 bases between. CDR3 residues: CAISASGTRVNTEAFF. In nucleotides, the CDR3 is TGTGCCATCAGTGCCTCCGGGACAAGAGTGAACACTGAAGCTTTCTTT.

This clonotype occurred a few times. The V and J genes are TRBV29-1 and TRBJ1-4; D is undetermined. V was cut by 6 bases and J by 7 bases, with 18 bases left in between. The germline gives CDR1 SQVTM, CDR2 ANQGSEA. The CDR3 is 14 amino acids. The CDR3 protein is CSVFLGGESEKLFF. In DNA form, the CDR3 reads TGCAGCGTGTTCCTTGGAGGTGAGAGTGAAAAACTGTTTTTT.

This clonotype has ten or more counts. The chain uses TRBV7-6 and TRBJ2-5, with D tentatively TRBD1 (5 bases). The CDR3 sequence is 12 residues long. Germline CDR1 is SGHVS and CDR2 is FNYEAQ. V was clipped by 5 bases and J by 4 bases, with 8 bases between them. The CDR3 spells CASSGQGETQYF. The DNA of the CDR3 is TGTGCCAGCAGCGGCCAGGGAGAGACCCAGTACTTC. The full variable domain, with the rest looked up from reference TRBV7-6 and TRBJ2-5, is GAGVSQSPRYKVTKRGQDVALRCDPISGHVSLYWYRQALGQGPEFLTYFNYEAQQDKSGLPNDRFSAERPEGSISTLTIQRTEQRDSAMYRCASSGQGETQYFGPGTRLLVL.

This clonotype was seen only a few times. The rearrangement uses TRBV20-1 and TRBJ1-2; D is perhaps TRBD1 (5 bases). The germline V gene has CDR1 DFQATT and CDR2 SNEGSKA (reference sequence). V lost 0 bases and J lost 7, with 15 bases in between. The CDR3 extends over 14 amino acids. This CDR3 is CSAREVGADCGYTF. The CDR3 nucleotides read TGCAGTGCTAGAGAGGTCGGGGCAGACTGTGGCTACACCTTC.

The chain joins TRBV10-2 to TRBJ1-2; TRBD1 matches 7 bases. Germline lookup yields CDR1 WSHSY and CDR2 SAAADI. V shed 6 bases, J shed 6 bases, and the junction held 13 bases outside the gene matches. This CDR3 contains 15 residues. The CDR3 sequence is CASSPGTVRKDGYTF. The DNA for the CDR3 is TGCGCCAGCAGCCCAGGGACAGTCCGGAAGGATGGCTACACCTTC.

This chain joins TRBV30 and TRBJ1-2; 8 bases fit TRBD1. Germline V lookup: CDR1 GTSNPN, CDR2 SVGIG (reference sequence). This CDR3 has 13 amino acids. J gave up 6 bases and V 2 bases, and 5 bases lay outside the gene matches. CDR3: CAWSFGQGHGYTF. As DNA, the CDR3 is TGTGCCTGGAGTTTTGGACAGGGACATGGCTACACCTTC.

This clonotype was seen repeatedly, ten times or more. The chain is built from TRBV9 and TRBJ2-7; 10 bases are a match to TRBD2. V was pared by 4 bases and J by 3 bases, with 10 bases of the junction left unmatched. Per germline, CDR1 SGDLS and CDR2 YYNGEE. The CDR3 loop spans 16 amino acids. CDR3 sequence: CASSSPGTSEDYEQYF. DNA of the CDR3: TGTGCCAGCAGCTCACCCGGGACTAGCGAGGACTACGAGCAGTACTTC.

This clonotype was detected many times. V usage is TRBV6-5 and J usage is TRBJ2-7; 9 bases fit TRBD2. The CDR3 has 14 residues. Germline CDR1 is MNHEY and CDR2 is SVGAGI. With V trimmed by 4 bases and J by 5 bases, 6 bases remained unmatched. CDR3: CASSFSGSGNEQYF. The CDR3 DNA reads as TGTGCCAGCAGTTTTAGCGGGAGCGGTAACGAGCAGTACTTC.

The chain couples TRBV2 to TRBJ2-2; either TRBD1 or TRBD2 may fit D (5 bases each). V lost 7 bases and J 6 bases, leaving 15 bases between the germline ends. CDR1 and CDR2 from the germline V gene are SNHLY and FYNNEI. This CDR3 has 14 amino acids. The CDR3 region is CASTGASVPGELFF. In DNA form, the CDR3 reads TGTGCCAGCACCGGGGCCTCTGTTCCCGGGGAGCTGTTTTTT.

This clonotype has at least ten counts. The chain combines TRBV27 with TRBJ1-6; possible D gene TRBD1, 5 bases. CDR3 length: 14 amino acids. V was trimmed by 3 bases and J by 7 bases, leaving 10 bases between them. Germline V gene sequence: CDR1 MNHEY, CDR2 SMNVEV (reference sequence). The CDR3 loop reads CASSFRVKNSPLHF. For the CDR3, the DNA is TGTGCCAGCAGTTTCAGGGTGAAGAATTCACCCCTCCACTTT.

The gene calls are TRBV20-1 and TRBJ1-4; D is undetermined. Trimming removed 3 bases from V and 8 bases from J, with 16 bases in between. Germline CDR1 and CDR2: DFQATT and SNEGSKA (reference sequence). This CDR3 region has 14 residues. The DNA for the CDR3 is TGCAGTGCTAGCTTAGATCCGAGGAAGGAAAAACTGTTTTTT. Translated: CSASLDPRKEKLFF.

The genes are TRBV12-3 or TRBV12-4 and TRBJ1-1, with TRBD1 as a possible D gene (6 bases). Trimming took 5 bases from V and 12 from J, leaving 19 bases between them. The CDR3 runs to 13 residues. This CDR3 is CASSPLAGGETFF. The CDR3 nucleotides read TGTGCCAGCAGTCCGCTTGCGGGGGGCGAGACTTTCTTT.